This entry lists 2 T cell receptor beta chains sequenced from one sample in a study of CD8+CD57+ T cells in acquired aplastic anemia. Genomic DNA was employed as the template in profiling TCR beta VDJ and CDR3. TCRdb recomputed calls from the reads with MiXCR, one row per CDR3 protein. The sample includes hundreds of thousands of distinct CDR3 sequences, around 72% of them seen just once. The sample taken for sequencing was sorted CD4+, CD8+, or CD8+CD57+ T cells (not recorded which) from PBMCs. The origin of the receptors is a human donor in good health, serving as a control.

The J gene is TRBJ1-6, the V gene TRBV20-1; 9 bases match TRBD1. J was trimmed by 10 bases and V by 5 bases; bases with no gene match: 12. CDR1 is DFQATT, CDR2 SNEGSKA, per germline (reference sequence). The CDR3 covers 15 residues. The CDR3 region is CSASDLGTGRSPLHF. CDR3 DNA sequence: TGCAGTGCTTCCGATCTTGGGACAGGGCGGTCACCCCTCCACTTT.

The genes are TRBV18 and TRBJ1-5; a possible D gene is TRBD1 (5 bases). This CDR3 region has 17 residues. The germline V and J ends were trimmed by 5 bases and 6 bases, with 23 bases remaining between them. Germline CDR1 reads KGHSH; CDR2 reads LQKENI. The CDR3: CASSATGGARAIQPQHF. In nucleotides, the CDR3 is TGTGCCAGCTCAGCCACAGGAGGGGCAAGGGCGATTCAGCCCCAGCATTTT.